This T cell receptor beta chain was captured in a study of blood T cell repertoires in COVID-19. Method: immunoSEQ multiplex PCR; TCRdb's copy keeps in-frame clones and lacks some. The repertoire holds roughly 200,000 clones, about 70% seen once, with more than 6.5% in the top ten. This clone came up once. The sequenced sample consisted of peripheral blood. This TCR came from a woman aged 45-60 years with active or convalescent COVID-19.

CDR3 sequence reads: CASSEPGLDYEQYF. The CDR3 DNA sequence: TGTGCCAGCAGTGAACCGGGACTAGATTACGAGCAGTACTTC. This chain links TRBV5-6 with TRBJ2-7, with 8 bases aligning to TRBD2. Germline values: CDR1 SGHDT, CDR2 YYEEEE. V dropped 5 bases and J dropped 4; count of bases not matched to a gene: 8. CDR3 length equals 14 residues. Together with reference TRBV5-6 and TRBJ2-7, the CDR3 gives the full variable domain: DAGVTQSPTHLIKTRGQQVTLRCSPKSGHDTVSWYQQALGQGPQFIFQYYEEEERQRGNFPDRFSGHQFPNYSSELNVNALLLGDSALYLCASSEPGLDYEQYFGPGTRLTVT.